This TCR beta chain was profiled in a study of T-cell reconstitution after alpha-beta-depleted transplantation in children. The CDR3 extends over 15 amino acids. Germline assignment: CDR1 DFQATT and CDR2 SNEGSKA (reference sequence). Unmatched junction bases numbered 4, after V lost 1 base and J lost 1 base. It was with unique molecular identifiers that the TCRbeta library was prepared. Via MiXCR, TCRdb re-called the PCR reads, giving one row per CDR3 protein. Of 450,000 to 600,000 distinct CDR3 sequences in the sample, 10% to 15% are singletons; the top ten hold approximately 2%. This sequence joins TRBV20-1 and TRBJ2-1; 7 nucleotides line up with TRBD2. This sample comprised PBMCs, mostly from graft donor cells, obtained 360 days after TCRalphabeta/CD19-depleted stem cell transplant. The origin of this receptor is a male patient younger than 18 who had a stem cell transplant for acute myeloid leukemia, so the T cells may come from the graft donor. The CDR3 bases are TGCAGTGCTAGAGTTAGCGGGCCTTCCTACAATGAGCAGTTCTTC. It specifies CSARVSGPSYNEQFF.